This is a list of T cell receptor beta chains from one sample in a study of blood T cell repertoires in COVID-19. The table came from immunoSEQ multiplex PCR; TCRdb's copy has only in-frame clones and leaves some out. Of about 120,000 clones detected, 71% appear once; the ten largest clones hold more than 0.8%. The sequenced sample was peripheral blood. The receptor set was obtained from a human donor with acute or convalescent COVID-19. The donor label of this sample is uncertain. CDR3s include the opening cysteine and the closing phenylalanine or tryptophan. Each record gives: D gene, V gene, J gene, clone size, CDR3 DNA, CDR3 protein. The D gene is left open where the match is weak. Clone size is stated in some rows and not others, as once, few, many or a class when expanded.

>.|TRBV11-2|TRBJ2-1|.
TGTGCCGGCAAAGGACAGATGTTTACCTTCAATGAGCAGTTCTTC
CAGKGQMFTFNEQFF
>.|TRBV5-1|TRBJ2-5|.
TGCGCCAGCAGCGTACAGGGGAGGGAGACCCAGTACTTC
CASSVQGRETQYF
>TRBD1|TRBV2|TRBJ1-2|few
TGTGCCAGCAGGGATGACAGGGGCTATGGCTACACCTTC
CASRDDRGYGYTF
>.|TRBV7-8|TRBJ2-1|few
TGTGCCAGCAGCTTAGGTGAGACAGTAGGGCACAATGAGCAGTTCTTC
CASSLGETVGHNEQFF
>TRBD1|TRBV6-5|TRBJ2-1|.
TGTGCCAGCAGTTACAGGGGGCGCGCCAATGAGCAGTTCTTC
CASSYRGRANEQFF
>.|TRBV7-9|TRBJ1-1|many
TGTGCCAGCAGCTTACCTATGTACGACACTGAAGCTTTCTTT
CASSLPMYDTEAFF
>.|TRBV6-6|TRBJ1-4|.
TGTGCCAGCAGAACCCAGGGTTCCGCAACTAATGAAAAACTGTTTTTT
CASRTQGSATNEKLFF
>.|TRBV14|TRBJ2-7|.
TGTGCCAGCAGCGGAAGAAACAGGGCCTACGAGCAGTACTTC
CASSGRNRAYEQYF
>.|TRBV5-1|TRBJ2-3|.
TGCGCCAGCAGCTTGGGGGCCACCGATCAGTATTTT
CASSLGATDQYF
>.|TRBV4-2|TRBJ2-1|.
TGTGCCAGCAGCCCCTACATAGGGGCCGGGAATGAGCAGTTCTTC
CASSPYIGAGNEQFF
>.|TRBV24-1|TRBJ1-5|.
TGTGCCACCAGTGATAAGGGGTATAGCAATCAGCCCCAGCATTTT
CATSDKGYSNQPQHF
>.|TRBV24-1|TRBJ1-6|once
TGTGCCACCAGTGAATCCAGGGAAGGATCACCCCTCCACTTT
CATSESREGSPLHF
>.|TRBV28|TRBJ1-4|.
TGTGCCAGCAGTTTACAGTACAGGGTCGGCGAAAAACTGTTTTTT
CASSLQYRVGEKLFF
>.|TRBV3-1/TRBV3-2|TRBJ1-2|.
TGTGCCAGCAGCCAAGGATTTCAGGGGTCCTATGGCTACACCTTC
CASSQGFQGSYGYTF
>.|TRBV25-1|TRBJ2-1|.
TGTGCCAGCAGTGTTAGCCGGGGAAACAATGAGCAGTTCTTC
CASSVSRGNNEQFF
>.|TRBV27|TRBJ1-6|once
TGTGCCAGCAGTATCGGCTATAATTCACCCCTCCACTTT
CASSIGYNSPLHF
>.|TRBV19|TRBJ2-3|.
TGTGCCAGTAGTATAGGCCTAGAGGGCTCCACAGATACGCAGTATTTT
CASSIGLEGSTDTQYF
>TRBD1|TRBV9|TRBJ1-2|.
TGTGCCAGCGCTCGGGACAGCTCCTATGGCTACACCTTC
CASARDSSYGYTF
>.|TRBV27|TRBJ2-3|.
TGTGCCAGCAGGGGGAAACCGGGACACATCACAGATACGCAGTATTTT
CASRGKPGHITDTQYF
>.|TRBV28|TRBJ2-4|.
TGTGCCAGCAGTCTACTCGGGAGCAAAAACATTCAGTACTTC
CASSLLGSKNIQYF
>.|TRBV4-1|TRBJ1-1|.
TGCGCCAGCAGCCAAGACGAGGTAGCCAACACTGAAGCTTTCTTT
CASSQDEVANTEAFF
>.|TRBV24-1|TRBJ2-2|few
TGTGCCACCAGTGCAGATAGCTGGACCGGGGAGCTGTTTTTT
CATSADSWTGELFF
>.|TRBV6-2/TRBV6-3|TRBJ2-2|once
TGTGCCAGCAGCCCTCCTCCGGGGGAGGCGAACACCGGGGAGCTGTTTTTT
CASSPPPGEANTGELFF
>.|TRBV7-8|TRBJ2-1|once
TGTGCCAGCAGCTTATACAGGGAGTCCTACAATGAGCAGTTCTTC
CASSLYRESYNEQFF
>.|TRBV6-1|TRBJ2-7|.
TGTGCCAGCAGTGAAGGGACTCCGGCCCTCTACGAGCAGTACTTC
CASSEGTPALYEQYF
>.|TRBV5-1|TRBJ2-3|.
TGCGCCAGCAGCCATGACACCAGCACAGATACGCAGTATTTT
CASSHDTSTDTQYF
>.|TRBV28|TRBJ1-2|.
TGTGCCAGCAGTTCTTTCTATGGCTACACCTTC
CASSSFYGYTF
>.|TRBV5-4|TRBJ2-3|.
TGTGCCAGCAGCTCCCCGGACTGGACCCACACAGATACGCAGTATTTT
CASSSPDWTHTDTQYF
>TRBD1|TRBV7-2|TRBJ2-5|.
TGTGCCAGCAGCGAGGGGACAGCGGAGTACGAGACCCAGTACTTC
CASSEGTAEYETQYF
>.|TRBV11-2|TRBJ2-7|.
TGTGCCAGCAGCTTTGAGGACATCTCCTACGAGCAGTACTTC
CASSFEDISYEQYF
>.|TRBV7-9|TRBJ1-2|.
TGTGCCAGCAGCTCCTCCGCTAACTATGGCTACACCTTC
CASSSSANYGYTF
>.|TRBV4-1|TRBJ2-4|.
TGCGCCAGCAGCCTTACCGACAGTCTAAAAAACATTCAGTACTTC
CASSLTDSLKNIQYF
>.|TRBV12-3/TRBV12-4|TRBJ1-1|.
TGTGCCAGCAGTCCAACAGGGTACACTGAAGCTTTCTTT
CASSPTGYTEAFF
>.|TRBV6-5|TRBJ2-3|.
TGTGCCAGCAGTCGCCGTGGGGAGAGCACAGATACGCAGTATTTT
CASSRRGESTDTQYF
>.|TRBV19|TRBJ1-1|few
TGTGCCAGTAGACCCGACAGGTTAGGGACTGAAGCTTTCTTT
CASRPDRLGTEAFF
>.|TRBV6-4|TRBJ2-2|.
TGTGCCAGCACGGCAGGTCCCTTCACCGGGGAGCTGTTTTTT
CASTAGPFTGELFF
>.|TRBV24-1|TRBJ2-1|.
TGTGCCACCGGTACATCGGCAGCGAGCCTCTACAATGAGCAGTTCTTC
CATGTSAASLYNEQFF